One and the same sample provided the 25 T cell receptor beta chains below, sequenced in a study of response to subunit inactivated influenza vaccine. TCRdb itself ran the RT-PCR reads through MiXCR, one entry per CDR3 protein. The profile shows about half a million distinct CDR3 sequences, 25% of them singletons. Here the sequenced sample was CD4+ T cells sorted from PBMCs, taken approximately 5 days after vaccination. The source is a man over 45 who received an inactivated influenza vaccine.

The V and J genes are TRBV7-2 and TRBJ2-5; no clear D. Per the germline V gene, CDR1 is SGHTA and CDR2 is FQGNSA. This CDR3 has 13 amino acids. V was cut by 5 bases and J by 5 bases, with 12 bases left in between. This CDR3 is CASSPRQGETQYF. The CDR3 nucleotides read TGTGCCAGCAGCCCTAGACAAGGGGAGACCCAGTACTTC. Using reference TRBV7-2 and TRBJ2-5 for the parts outside the CDR3, the full variable domain is GAGVSQSPSNKVTEKGKDVELRCDPISGHTALYWYRQSLGQGLEFLIYFQGNSAPDKSGLPSDRFSAERTGGSVSTLTIQRTQQEDSAVYLCASSPRQGETQYFGPGTRLLVL.

The chain combines TRBV24-1 with TRBJ2-1, with TRBD2 matching 10 bases. CDR1 and CDR2 from the germline V gene are KGHDR and SFDVKD. V shed 0 bases, J shed 10 bases, and the junction held 5 bases outside the gene matches. The CDR3 loop spans 15 amino acids. The CDR3 sequence is CATSDLQAGGMEQFF. DNA for the CDR3: TGTGCCACCAGTGATTTGCAAGCGGGGGGGATGGAGCAGTTCTTC.

The table lists this clonotype with a few counts. The rearrangement joins TRBV5-4 to TRBJ1-1; D perhaps matches TRBD1 (6 bases). The CDR3 is 15 residues long. In germline, CDR1 is SGHNT, CDR2 YYREEE (reference sequence). V lost 4 bases, J lost 0 bases, and 13 bases lay in between. CDR3 nucleotides: TGTGCCAGCAGCGCCGGGACACCACTGAACACTGAAGCTTTCTTT. Its protein is CASSAGTPLNTEAFF.

The V gene is TRBV20-1, the J gene TRBJ1-2; 8 bases agree with TRBD1. The CDR3 spans 11 residues. CDR1 and CDR2 (germline): DFQATT, SNEGSKA (reference sequence). The V segment lost 4 bases and the J segment 7 bases; nucleotides outside the gene matches: 2. CDR3 protein: CSATGQAGYTF. CDR3 in DNA: TGCAGTGCTACGGGACAGGCTGGCTACACCTTC.

The rearrangement joins TRBV7-2 to TRBJ2-2, with 8 bases matching TRBD2. The J segment lost 3 bases and the V segment lost 4 bases, leaving 1 base of the junction unmatched. The germline CDR1 and CDR2 sequences are SGHTA and FQGNSA. The CDR3 is 14 residues long. The CDR3 sequence: CASSSSGYTGELFF. CDR3 in DNA: TGTGCCAGCAGCTCTAGCGGGTACACCGGGGAGCTGTTTTTT. Looking up the rest from reference TRBV7-2 and TRBJ2-2 gives the full variable domain: GAGVSQSPSNKVTEKGKDVELRCDPISGHTALYWYRQSLGQGLEFLIYFQGNSAPDKSGLPSDRFSAERTGGSVSTLTIQRTQQEDSAVYLCASSSSGYTGELFFGEGSRLTVL.

This chain connects TRBV11-2 to TRBJ2-7; the match to TRBD2 covers 11 bases. The V and J ends lost 5 bases and 6 bases, in that order; junction bases with no gene match: 6. CDR3 length: 14 amino acids. Germline V lookup: CDR1 SGHAT, CDR2 FQNNGV. This CDR3 is CASSAVGTSGEQYF. CDR3 sequence (DNA): TGTGCCAGCAGCGCCGTCGGGACTAGCGGCGAGCAGTACTTC.

This clonotype has just a few counts. The chain carries TRBV7-8 and TRBJ2-1, with a possible D match to TRBD2 (6 bases). The V and J ends lost 4 bases and 10 bases respectively, with 17 bases between them. This CDR3 contains 14 residues. Germline CDR1 and CDR2: SGHVS and FQNEAQ. CDR3 DNA: TGTGCCAGCAGCTCGGGACTCTCTTTCAACGAGCAGTTCTTC. It is translated as CASSSGLSFNEQFF.

The genes are TRBV10-3 and TRBJ2-5; D may be TRBD1 (5 bases). Trimming left V 2 bases short and J 2 bases short, with 15 bases between. The CDR3 extends over 16 amino acids. Germline V gene data show CDR1 as ENHRY and CDR2 as SYGVKD. CDR3 sequence (DNA): TGTGCCATCAGTGAGCCCGGTACAGGTGCACAAGAGACCCAGTACTTC. It specifies CAISEPGTGAQETQYF.

The gene calls are TRBV20-1 and TRBJ2-7; 9 bases map to TRBD1. CDR3 length: 15 amino acids. Trimming took 3 bases from V and 2 from J; bases not matched to a gene: 8. Germline V CDR1 and CDR2: DFQATT, SNEGSKA (reference sequence). The CDR3 protein is CSASLLRDRAYEQYF. CDR3 nucleotides: TGCAGTGCTAGCCTACTCCGGGACAGGGCCTACGAGCAGTACTTC.

The V and J genes are TRBV6-5 and TRBJ1-1; TRBD1 matches at 7 bases. This CDR3 has 11 residues. The J segment lost 9 bases and the V segment lost 5 bases, leaving 3 bases of the junction unmatched. CDR1 MNHEY and CDR2 SVGAGI come from the germline V gene. The CDR3 sequence is CASSAGQQAFF. In DNA form, the CDR3 reads TGTGCCAGCAGTGCGGGACAGCAAGCTTTCTTT.

V gene TRBV11-2 combines with J gene TRBJ2-7; 8 nucleotides align to TRBD1. This CDR3 region has 13 residues. The V gene's germline CDR1 is SGHAT and CDR2 FQNNGV. V shed 5 bases, J shed 7 bases, and the junction held 7 bases outside the gene matches. In DNA form, the CDR3 reads TGTGCCAGCAGCAAGGACAGGGTACAAGAGCAGTACTTC. This translates into CASSKDRVQEQYF. Using reference TRBV11-2 and TRBJ2-7 for the parts outside the CDR3, the full variable domain is EAGVAQSPRYKIIEKRQSVAFWCNPISGHATLYWYQQILGQGPKLLIQFQNNGVVDDSQLPKDRFSAERLKGVDSTLKIQPAKLEDSAVYLCASSKDRVQEQYFGPGTRLTVT.

The V and J genes are TRBV7-9 and TRBJ1-1, with D possibly TRBD1 on 6 matching bases. CDR1 and CDR2 from the germline V gene are SEHNR and FQNEAQ (reference sequence). The CDR3 is 11 residues long. The CDR3 sequence: CASGGTIEAFF. The CDR3 nucleotides read TGTGCATCGGGTGGGACAATTGAAGCTTTCTTT.

This clonotype appeared a few times. The V call is TRBV7-2, the J call TRBJ2-1; D is undetermined. Germline loops: CDR1 SGHTA, CDR2 FQGNSA. CDR3 size: 14 residues. With 4 bases removed from V and 3 bases from J, the gap between germline ends came to 10 bases. The CDR3 DNA follows: TGTGCCAGCAGCTGGGCGCGCGACTACAATGAGCAGTTCTTC. Encoded protein: CASSWARDYNEQFF.

A word on this clonotype: One junction end does not reproduce the germline sequence, and a read error may be involved. The gene calls are TRBV4-2 and TRBJ2-7, with D possibly being TRBD1 or TRBD2 (6 bases each). The CDR3 loop spans 15 amino acids. The germline CDR1 and CDR2 sequences are LGHNA and YNFKEQ. CDR3 bases: TGTGCCAGCATCCAAGATTGGAGGGGGGTCAACGAGCAGTACTTC. Translation: CASIQDWRGVNEQYF.

The rearrangement joins TRBV20-1 to TRBJ2-3; 9 positions match TRBD2. CDR1 is DFQATT and CDR2 is SNEGSKA in the germline V gene (reference sequence). V trimming: 3 bases; J trimming: 5 bases; junction bases outside the gene matches: 9. This CDR3 is 15 amino acids long. The chain's CDR3 is CSASPRLAAKDTQYF. The CDR3 DNA sequence: TGCAGTGCTAGTCCCAGACTAGCGGCTAAAGATACGCAGTATTTT.

This clonotype was observed a handful of times. This chain connects TRBV7-9 to TRBJ2-7, with D perhaps matching TRBD1 (6 bases). V gave up 6 bases and J gave up 8 bases, with 14 bases separating them. Germline CDR1 is SEHNR and CDR2 is FQNEAQ (reference sequence). The CDR3 spans 12 residues. The DNA for the CDR3 is TGTGCCAGCAGATTGGACAGCCAACAGCAGTACTTC. This gives the protein CASRLDSQQQYF.

The table lists this clonotype with a few counts. V gene TRBV5-1 combines with J gene TRBJ2-7; a possible D gene is TRBD2 (6 bases). This CDR3 region has 17 residues. The V end lost 4 bases, the J end lost 5 bases, and 25 bases lay between the germline ends. The germline CDR1 and CDR2 sequences are SGHRS and YFSETQ. The CDR3 DNA follows: TGCGCCAGCAGCATCGGCGGGGCTAGCGCCCTCAGTAACGAGCAGTACTTC. Amino acid sequence: CASSIGGASALSNEQYF.

The rearrangement joins TRBV29-1 to TRBJ2-7, with a possible D match to TRBD2 (6 bases). V gave up 7 bases and J gave up 7 bases, with 14 bases separating them. Germline V gene lookup returns CDR1 SQVTM and CDR2 ANQGSEA. The length of the CDR3 is 11 residues. The CDR3 sequence is CSGGGGREQYF. The CDR3 DNA follows: TGCAGCGGTGGAGGAGGGCGAGAGCAGTACTTC.

This clonotype was counted a few times. The rearrangement links TRBV7-2 to TRBJ1-6, with a weak D call TRBD1 (5 bases). V was trimmed by 2 bases and J by 10 bases, leaving 18 bases between them. Germline V gene data show CDR1 as SGHTA and CDR2 as FQGNSA. CDR3 length: 16 amino acids. CDR3 DNA sequence: TGTGCCAGCAGCTTAAATTCCGTGCAGGGCGGATCACCCCTCCACTTT. This sequence encodes CASSLNSVQGGSPLHF.

This chain uses TRBV7-8 with TRBJ2-1, with D perhaps being TRBD1 or TRBD2 (5 bases each). V was pared by 7 bases and J by 2 bases, with 12 bases between. Germline V CDR1 and CDR2: SGHVS, FQNEAQ. The CDR3 runs to 14 residues. The CDR3 protein is CASTPGRTYNEQFF. The DNA of the CDR3 is TGTGCCAGCACCCCGGGACGTACCTACAATGAGCAGTTCTTC.

This clonotype was counted only a few times. This rearrangement joins TRBV4-1 to TRBJ2-5, with TRBD1 as a possible D gene (6 bases). CDR1 MGHRA and CDR2 YSYEKL come from the germline V gene. This CDR3 region has 15 residues. Trimming removed 3 bases at V and 3 bases at J, with 14 bases between. Here the CDR3 DNA reads TGCGCCAGCAGCCAGACCGGGACATCTAAAGAGACCCAGTACTTC. It translates to CASSQTGTSKETQYF.

The rearrangement joins TRBV6-1 to TRBJ1-4; tentative D call: TRBD1 (5 bases). V was cut by 5 bases and J by 7 bases, with 14 bases left in between. Germline values: CDR1 MNHNS, CDR2 SASEGT. CDR3 length: 14 amino acids. The CDR3 spells CASSPTEAREKLFF. The CDR3 DNA is TGTGCCAGCAGTCCGACAGAGGCTCGTGAAAAACTGTTTTTT.

This clonotype was seen a single time. This chain uses TRBV6-2 or TRBV6-3 with TRBJ2-3, with 8 positions matching TRBD1. Germline V lookup: CDR1 MNHEY, CDR2 SVGEGT. The CDR3 has 15 residues. V lost 8 bases, J lost 0 bases, and 7 bases stayed unmatched. Written as DNA, the CDR3 is TGTGCCAGCGCCCCCCGGACAGGGAGCACAGATACGCAGTATTTT. It specifies CASAPRTGSTDTQYF.

The V call is TRBV19, the J call TRBJ2-7; no clear D gene. Germline CDR1 LNHDA, CDR2 SQIVND (reference sequence). The CDR3 is 12 residues long. V was trimmed by 2 bases and J by 4 bases, leaving 6 bases between them. In DNA, the CDR3 is TGTGCCAGTAGTATAATGGGTTACGAGCAGTACTTC. Protein sequence: CASSIMGYEQYF. Based on the CDR3 plus reference TRBV19 and TRBJ2-7, the full variable domain is DGGITQSPKYLFRKEGQNVTLSCEQNLNHDAMYWYRQDPGQGLRLIYYSQIVNDFQKGDIAEGYSVSREKKESFPLTVTSAQKNPTAFYLCASSIMGYEQYFGPGTRLTVT.

In this sample, this clonotype turned up many times. J is TRBJ2-2 and V is TRBV5-1, with D possibly matching TRBD1 (5 bases). Trimming pared 5 bases from V and 1 base from J, leaving 6 bases between. The length of the CDR3 is 13 residues. Germline V gives CDR1 SGHRS, CDR2 YFSETQ. Written as DNA, the CDR3 is TGCGCCAGCAGTACAGGGAACACCGGGGAGCTGTTTTTT. Protein: CASSTGNTGELFF.